The 28 T cell receptor beta chains presented below share a single source sample, sequenced in a study of blood T cell repertoires in COVID-19. Measured with immunoSEQ multiplex PCR; TCRdb has only the in-frame clones, and not every one. The sample includes about 260,000 clones, 88% of them seen just once. Sequencing was performed on peripheral blood. These receptors came from a man aged 60 to 75 who had recovered from COVID-19.

The count of this clone is one. This sequence joins TRBV19 and TRBJ1-1; D remains unclear. Germline V gene lookup returns CDR1 LNHDA and CDR2 SQIVND (reference sequence). This CDR3 spans 16 amino acids. The V end was cut by 2 bases, the J end by 3 bases, with 16 bases between. This CDR3 reads CASSIWRLGGDTEAFF. Written as DNA, the CDR3 is TGTGCCAGTAGTATATGGAGGTTGGGTGGGGACACTGAAGCTTTCTTT. The full variable domain, its missing parts supplied by reference TRBV19 and TRBJ1-1, is DGGITQSPKYLFRKEGQNVTLSCEQNLNHDAMYWYRQDPGQGLRLIYYSQIVNDFQKGDIAEGYSVSREKKESFPLTVTSAQKNPTAFYLCASSIWRLGGDTEAFFGQGTRLTVV.

This chain uses TRBV6-5 with TRBJ1-1; the match to TRBD1 covers 7 bases. Germline-derived CDR1 and CDR2 are MNHEY and SVGAGI. The CDR3 is 12 residues long. The V and J ends lost 4 bases and 10 bases, in that order; junction bases with no gene match: 6. This CDR3 is CASSSDRVRAFF. The CDR3 region has the DNA TGTGCCAGCAGTTCTGACAGGGTACGAGCTTTCTTT.

The chain employs TRBV10-2 and TRBJ1-1, with D possibly TRBD1 on 5 matching bases. The germline CDR1 and CDR2 sequences are WSHSY and SAAADI. The CDR3 totals 13 residues. Trimming removed 6 bases from V and 6 bases from J, with 14 bases in between. CDR3 DNA sequence: TGCGCCAGCAGCCTCACAGGTGCACCTGAAGCTTTCTTT. It is translated as CASSLTGAPEAFF.

The table lists this clone with a few counts. The chain uses TRBV9 and TRBJ2-5, with 7 bases lining up with TRBD1. The CDR3 runs 16 residues. Trimming took 4 bases from V and 0 from J; bases not matched to a gene: 9. CDR1 is SGDLS and CDR2 is YYNGEE in the germline V gene. As DNA, the CDR3 is TGTGCCAGCAGCCCCGGGACAGCGGTATACCAAGAGACCCAGTACTTC. This encodes CASSPGTAVYQETQYF.

The chain employs TRBV11-2 and TRBJ2-7; 7 nucleotides agree with TRBD1. The CDR3 loop spans 13 amino acids. The germline V gene encodes CDR1 SGHAT and CDR2 FQNNGV. After removal of 5 bases from V and 6 bases from J, the junction contained 7 bases not matched to a gene. The CDR3 protein is CASSRDSFPEQYF. CDR3 in DNA: TGTGCCAGCAGCCGGGACAGTTTTCCCGAGCAGTACTTC.

The chain combines TRBV7-2 with TRBJ2-7; 9 bases are shared with TRBD1. The CDR3 is 15 residues long. With 0 bases clipped from V and 5 bases from J, the junction kept 5 bases outside the gene matches. The germline CDR1 and CDR2 sequences are SGHTA and FQGNSA. Here the CDR3 reads CASSLAGQGGDEQYF. The CDR3 bases are TGTGCCAGCAGCTTAGCGGGACAGGGAGGGGACGAGCAGTACTTC. Based on the CDR3 plus reference TRBV7-2 and TRBJ2-7, the full variable domain is GAGVSQSPSNKVTEKGKDVELRCDPISGHTALYWYRQSLGQGLEFLIYFQGNSAPDKSGLPSDRFSAERTGGSVSTLTIQRTQQEDSAVYLCASSLAGQGGDEQYFGPGTRLTVT.

The chain couples TRBV9 to TRBJ1-2; 11 bases match TRBD1. CDR3 size: 14 residues. Per the germline V gene, CDR1 is SGDLS and CDR2 is YYNGEE. After removal of 3 bases from V and 6 bases from J, the junction contained 4 bases not matched to a gene. As DNA, the CDR3 is TGTGCCAGCAGCGGAGGACAGGGGGCGCATGGCTACACCTTC. Residues: CASSGGQGAHGYTF.

The chain uses TRBV6-2 or TRBV6-3 and TRBJ1-1; D is undetermined. V lost 1 base and J 1 base, leaving 4 bases between the germline ends. The CDR3 length is 13 residues. CDR1 and CDR2 from the germline V gene are MNHEY and SVGEGT. CDR3 DNA sequence: TGTGCCAGCAGTTACTTCCAGAACACTGAAGCTTTCTTT. This encodes CASSYFQNTEAFF.

The chain employs TRBV15 and TRBJ2-1, with TRBD2 matching over 10 bases. The CDR3 consists of 14 residues. The V gene end was trimmed by 4 bases and the J gene end by 9 bases; junction bases not matched to a gene: 6. Germline V CDR1 and CDR2: LNHNV, YYDKDF (reference sequence). As DNA, the CDR3 is TGTGCCACCAGCATGGAGCGGGGGGGCCCTGAGCAGTTCTTC. Protein: CATSMERGGPEQFF. Complete variable domain (other parts from reference TRBV15 and TRBJ2-1): DAMVIQNPRYQVTQFGKPVTLSCSQTLNHNVMYWYQQKSSQAPKLLFHYYDKDFNNEADTPDNFQSRRPNTSFCFLDIRSPGLGDTAMYLCATSMERGGPEQFFGPGTRLTVL.

The chain couples TRBV7-2 to TRBJ2-7; D is possibly TRBD1 (6 bases). CDR1 is SGHTA, CDR2 FQGNSA, per germline. Trimming stripped 0 bases from V and 6 bases from J, with 6 bases between. This CDR3 spans 12 amino acids. The CDR3 nucleotides are TGTGCCAGCAGCTTAGCGACAGGCGAGCAGTACTTC. Encoded protein: CASSLATGEQYF. The complete variable domain, with remaining parts taken from reference TRBV7-2 and TRBJ2-7, reads GAGVSQSPSNKVTEKGKDVELRCDPISGHTALYWYRQSLGQGLEFLIYFQGNSAPDKSGLPSDRFSAERTGGSVSTLTIQRTQQEDSAVYLCASSLATGEQYFGPGTRLTVT.

The chain links TRBV2 to TRBJ1-1, with D maybe TRBD1 (6 bases). The CDR3 is 14 residues long. The V and J ends lost 11 bases and 0 bases respectively, with 16 bases between them. Germline loops: CDR1 SNHLY, CDR2 FYNNEI. This CDR3 is CAEKGEHMNTEAFF. In nucleotides, the CDR3 is TGTGCCGAAAAGGGGGAACACATGAACACTGAAGCTTTCTTT.

CDR3 coding DNA: TGTGCCAGCAGTAGCGGGGGACCCTACGAGCAGTACTTC. Translation: CASSSGGPYEQYF. The gene calls are TRBV6-5 and TRBJ2-7; 8 nucleotides match TRBD2. CDR3 length equals 13 residues. The trim removed 5 bases at V and 2 bases at J, leaving 2 bases unmatched. The germline CDR1 and CDR2 sequences are MNHEY and SVGAGI.

This rearrangement joins TRBV10-3 to TRBJ2-2; D may be TRBD1 (5 bases). This CDR3 region has 20 residues. Germline CDR1 reads ENHRY; CDR2 reads SYGVKD. Trimming removed 1 base from V and 0 bases from J, with 21 bases in between. Here the CDR3 DNA reads TGTGCCATCAGTGAGTTAGGGGTTCTTGGACATCACGCGAACACCGGGGAGCTGTTTTTT. Amino acid sequence: CAISELGVLGHHANTGELFF.

The V and J genes are TRBV18 and TRBJ2-3; 8 positions match TRBD2. The J segment lost 4 bases and the V segment lost 4 bases, leaving 10 bases of the junction unmatched. Germline values: CDR1 KGHSH, CDR2 LQKENI. There are 16 residues in the CDR3. This CDR3 is CASSLGGAGRSDTQYF. DNA of the CDR3: TGTGCCAGCTCACTCGGGGGGGCTGGTCGCTCAGATACGCAGTATTTT.

The chain joins TRBV6-2 or TRBV6-3 to TRBJ2-1; 7 bases agree with TRBD1. The V gene end was trimmed by 0 bases and the J gene end by 4 bases; junction bases not matched to a gene: 6. The germline V gene encodes CDR1 MNHEY and CDR2 SVGEGT. The CDR3 is 16 amino acids. CDR3 sequence reads: CASSYSLLQGYNEQFF. The CDR3 DNA reads as TGTGCCAGCAGTTACTCCCTCCTACAGGGGTACAATGAGCAGTTCTTC.

The rearrangement uses TRBV5-4 and TRBJ2-5; possible D gene TRBD2, 5 bases. Trimming stripped 2 bases from V and 5 bases from J, with 10 bases between. The CDR3 contains 13 residues. Germline CDR1 reads SGHNT; CDR2 reads YYREEE (reference sequence). The CDR3 nucleotides are TGTGCCAGCAGCTTCTCTAGCATGGAGACCCAGTACTTC. Its protein product is CASSFSSMETQYF.

The rearrangement joins TRBV9 to TRBJ2-5; 14 nucleotides match TRBD2. With 4 bases clipped from V and 3 bases from J, the junction kept 2 bases outside the gene matches. Germline V gene lookup returns CDR1 SGDLS and CDR2 YYNGEE. The length of the CDR3 is 15 residues. In DNA form, the CDR3 reads TGTGCCAGCAGCCCGGGACTAGCGGGAGAAGAGACCCAGTACTTC. Amino acid sequence: CASSPGLAGEETQYF.

This chain connects TRBV6-5 to TRBJ1-6, with 9 bases identical to TRBD1. The CDR3 is made up of 14 amino acids. Germline values: CDR1 MNHEY, CDR2 SVGAGI. J was trimmed by 7 bases and V by 2 bases; bases with no gene match: 0. CDR3 protein: CASSYGTGNSPLHF. CDR3 sequence (DNA): TGTGCCAGCAGTTACGGGACAGGGAATTCACCCCTCCACTTT.

V usage is TRBV6-6 and J usage is TRBJ2-1; 8 nucleotides align to TRBD1. This CDR3 is built from 15 residues. V shed 7 bases and J 4 bases; nucleotides not matched to a gene: 9. In germline, CDR1 is MNHNY, CDR2 SVGAGI (reference sequence). CDR3 nucleotides: TGTGCCAGCATAAACGGCGGGGACAGGTACAATGAGCAGTTCTTC. Amino acid sequence: CASINGGDRYNEQFF.

This clone was counted only a few times. The chain has TRBV19 and TRBJ2-7; TRBD1 is a possible D gene (5 bases). Germline assignment: CDR1 LNHDA and CDR2 SQIVND (reference sequence). This CDR3 region has 14 residues. The V end lost 5 bases, the J end lost 2 bases, and 13 bases lay between the germline ends. This CDR3 is CASSPDLGPYEQYF. The CDR3 bases are TGTGCCAGTAGTCCAGATCTGGGGCCCTACGAGCAGTACTTC.

The CDR3 loop is CASSQDGGGVSYEQYF. Here the CDR3 DNA reads TGTGCCAGCAGCCAAGATGGTGGGGGGGTGTCCTACGAGCAGTACTTC. The V call is TRBV3-1 (or the pseudogene TRBV3-2), the J call TRBJ2-7, with TRBD2 matching over 7 bases. Looked up from germline, CDR1 is LGHDT and CDR2 is YNNKEL (reference sequence). V was pared by 0 bases and J by 1 base, with 6 bases of the junction left unmatched. There are 16 residues in the CDR3.

This chain joins TRBV7-2 and TRBJ2-1, with 7 bases matching TRBD2. V lost 5 bases to trimming and J lost 0 bases; unmatched junction nucleotides: 10. This CDR3 is built from 17 residues. Germline CDR1 is SGHTA and CDR2 is FQGNSA. CDR3 sequence: CASSGSGLHSSYNEQFF. As DNA, the CDR3 is TGTGCCAGCAGCGGCTCGGGACTACATAGCTCCTACAATGAGCAGTTCTTC. Based on the CDR3 plus reference TRBV7-2 and TRBJ2-1, the full variable domain is GAGVSQSPSNKVTEKGKDVELRCDPISGHTALYWYRQSLGQGLEFLIYFQGNSAPDKSGLPSDRFSAERTGGSVSTLTIQRTQQEDSAVYLCASSGSGLHSSYNEQFFGPGTRLTVL.

The gene calls are TRBV23-1 and TRBJ1-1, with D perhaps matching TRBD1 (6 bases). TRBV23-1 is marked as an open reading frame, function uncertain. This CDR3 comprises 15 residues. V was shortened by 0 bases and J by 1 base, with 9 bases between the two germline ends. The CDR3 bases are TGCGCCAGCAGTCAATCGAAACAGGGGAACACTGAAGCTTTCTTT. Its translation is CASSQSKQGNTEAFF.

V gene TRBV7-2 combines with J gene TRBJ1-2; D perhaps matches TRBD1 (5 bases). The germline gives CDR1 SGHTA, CDR2 FQGNSA. The length of the CDR3 is 15 residues. V was pared by 3 bases and J by 0 bases, with 11 bases between. The CDR3 DNA reads TGTGCCAGCAGCTTCTCGGGGGACCCTAACTATGGCTACACCTTC. It encodes CASSFSGDPNYGYTF. Full variable domain (rest looked up from reference TRBV7-2 and TRBJ1-2): GAGVSQSPSNKVTEKGKDVELRCDPISGHTALYWYRQSLGQGLEFLIYFQGNSAPDKSGLPSDRFSAERTGGSVSTLTIQRTQQEDSAVYLCASSFSGDPNYGYTFGSGTRLTVV.

The chain recombines TRBV6-2 or TRBV6-3 with TRBJ2-7; 7 bases agree with TRBD1. J lost 0 bases, V lost 6 bases, and 8 bases had no gene match. Germline assignment: CDR1 MNHEY and CDR2 SVGEGT. CDR3 length: 15 amino acids. CDR3 coding DNA: TGTGCCAGCAGCTTCCGGACAGGCGCCTCCTACGAGCAGTACTTC. Encoded protein: CASSFRTGASYEQYF.

The chain carries TRBV5-6 and TRBJ2-4, with a tentative D call TRBD2 (7 bases). Between the trimmed V and J ends, which lost 1 base and 7 bases, there was a span of 12 bases. Germline V gene sequence: CDR1 SGHDT, CDR2 YYEEEE. The CDR3 runs 14 residues. The CDR3 DNA reads as TGTGCCAGCAGCTTGATACAGGGAGGGAACATTCAGTACTTC. It encodes CASSLIQGGNIQYF.

This chain uses TRBV5-4 with TRBJ1-1; 8 bases agree with TRBD1. There are 14 residues in the CDR3. Per germline, CDR1 SGHNT and CDR2 YYREEE (reference sequence). V gave up 3 bases and J gave up 1 base; unmatched junction bases: 2. CDR3 nucleotides: TGTGCCAGCAGCTATGGACAGGGGAACACTGAAGCTTTCTTT. Encoded protein: CASSYGQGNTEAFF.

To note about this clone: The sample contains more than one DNA sequence encoding this CDR3. The J gene is TRBJ2-3, the V gene TRBV5-1; 10 nucleotides match TRBD2. CDR1 and CDR2 (germline): SGHRS, YFSETQ. CDR3 size: 14 residues. V was clipped by 7 bases and J by 3 bases; unmatched bases: 5. As DNA, the CDR3 is TGCGCCAGCTCTAGCGGGGGTGTGACAGATACGCAGTATTTT. This encodes CASSSGGVTDTQYF.